This T cell receptor (beta chain) was sequenced for a study of cytomegalovirus exposure and HLA in healthy donors. Measured with immunoSEQ multiplex PCR; TCRdb has only the in-frame clones, and not every one. The sample comprises tens of thousands of clones, about 87% of which are singletons, and 3% to 4% rests with the top ten. The CDR3 loop spans 15 amino acids. V dropped 3 bases and J dropped 1 base, with 9 bases sitting between them. CDR1 MDHEN and CDR2 SYDVKM come from the germline V gene. The sequencing input was PBMCs. The chain has TRBV28 and TRBJ2-2; D gene unclear. The sequence was collected from a woman in her late teens or twenties in good health and CMV-seropositive. CDR3 coding DNA: TGTGCCAGCAGTTTTGGTGGGCTGAACACCGGGGAGCTGTTTTTT. This sequence encodes CASSFGGLNTGELFF.